These 14 T cell receptor beta chains originate from one sample sequenced in a study of T cell responses to AZD1222 COVID-19 vaccine. The assay was immunoSEQ multiplex PCR, and TCRdb's table has in-frame clones only and misses some. The top ten hold 1.2% to 1.5% of the sample, which has about 73,000 clones, about nine tenths seen once. The source material was peripheral blood, sampled 28 days after the second AZD1222 dose. The receptors were gathered from an adult who received the AZD1222 COVID-19 vaccine.

This chain links TRBV6-2 or TRBV6-3 with TRBJ1-5; TRBD1 matches at 7 bases. This CDR3 comprises 14 residues. The germline gives CDR1 MNHEY, CDR2 SVGEGT. V was pared by 5 bases and J by 7 bases, with 8 bases of the junction left unmatched. CDR3 DNA: TGTGCCAGCAGTCCCCGACAGGGTTGGCAGCCCCAGCATTTT. This gives the protein CASSPRQGWQPQHF.

The J gene is TRBJ1-5, the V gene TRBV5-4; possible D gene TRBD1, 5 bases. Germline V gene lookup returns CDR1 SGHNT and CDR2 YYREEE (reference sequence). CDR3 size: 14 residues. Trimming took off 4 bases at V and 5 bases at J, with 13 bases between the two ends. CDR3 in amino acids: CASSVRGVDQPQHF. The CDR3 DNA follows: TGTGCCAGCAGCGTCCGGGGGGTGGATCAGCCCCAGCATTTT.

On this clone itself: At one end the junction does not follow the germline gene, possibly because of a read error. This specimen includes other DNA sequences encoding the same CDR3. The chain joins TRBV10-3 to TRBJ2-7; D unclear. This CDR3 region has 13 residues. The germline gives CDR1 ENHRY, CDR2 SYGVKD. In DNA, the CDR3 is TGTGCCATTAGTGCTGATTTTGAGGACGAGCAGTACTTC. This translates into CAISADFEDEQYF.

CDR3 in amino acids: CASSPRDREATQYF. The DNA for the CDR3 is TGTGCCAGCAGCCCCCGGGACAGGGAGGCGACCCAGTACTTC. The chain couples TRBV3-1 (or the pseudogene TRBV3-2) to TRBJ2-5, with 9 bases that match TRBD1. V gave up 4 bases and J gave up 7 bases; unmatched junction bases: 7. The CDR3 spans 14 residues. CDR1 is LGHDT and CDR2 is YNNKEL in the germline V gene (reference sequence).

The chain joins TRBV29-1 to TRBJ1-1, with no clear D. Trimming shortened V by 3 bases and J by 0 bases, and 8 bases separated the two germline ends. CDR1 is SQVTM, CDR2 ANQGSEA, per germline. The CDR3 is 13 amino acids. CDR3 sequence: CSVEGNMNTEAFF. DNA for the CDR3: TGCAGCGTTGAGGGCAACATGAACACTGAAGCTTTCTTT.

This sequence joins TRBV5-1 and TRBJ2-1, with no clear D. The V and J ends lost 4 bases and 7 bases respectively, with 9 bases between them. Germline lookup yields CDR1 SGHRS and CDR2 YFSETQ. The CDR3 is made up of 12 amino acids. CDR3 amino acids: CASSPSRNEQFF. The DNA for the CDR3 is TGCGCCAGCAGCCCCAGCAGGAATGAGCAGTTCTTC.

This clone was picked up one time. This chain uses TRBV19 with TRBJ1-2, with a possible D match to TRBD1 (5 bases). Trimming left V 4 bases short and J 6 bases short, with 30 bases between. This CDR3 has 19 amino acids. Germline V CDR1 and CDR2: LNHDA, SQIVND (reference sequence). The CDR3 DNA reads as TGTGCCAGTAGTACCCTCCACGGGACTTTGGACGTCTTAACGGATGGCTACACCTTC. This codes for CASSTLHGTLDVLTDGYTF.

The chain is built from TRBV18 and TRBJ2-1; 9 bases map to TRBD1. V trimming: 2 bases; J trimming: 7 bases; junction bases outside the gene matches: 12. This CDR3 has 17 amino acids. CDR1 KGHSH and CDR2 LQKENI come from the germline V gene. CDR3 protein: CASSPLAGQGILNEQFF. In DNA form, the CDR3 reads TGTGCCAGCTCACCATTAGCCGGACAGGGGATTTTAAATGAGCAGTTCTTC.

The V and J genes are TRBV11-2 and TRBJ1-2, with 7 bases aligning to TRBD1. Germline-derived CDR1 and CDR2 are SGHAT and FQNNGV. J was trimmed by 0 bases and V by 4 bases; bases with no gene match: 5. This CDR3 comprises 15 residues. The chain's CDR3 is CASSSLTGTNYGYTF. CDR3 coding DNA: TGTGCCAGCAGCTCCCTGACAGGGACTAACTATGGCTACACCTTC. Looking up the rest from reference TRBV11-2 and TRBJ1-2 gives the full variable domain: EAGVAQSPRYKIIEKRQSVAFWCNPISGHATLYWYQQILGQGPKLLIQFQNNGVVDDSQLPKDRFSAERLKGVDSTLKIQPAKLEDSAVYLCASSSLTGTNYGYTFGSGTRLTVV.

This rearrangement joins TRBV28 to TRBJ1-4, with D hard to call. The V end was cut by 3 bases, the J end by 0 bases, with 11 bases between. The CDR3 sequence is 16 residues long. Per germline, CDR1 MDHEN and CDR2 SYDVKM. The CDR3 DNA follows: TGTGCCAGCAGTTTCTCGGCGGTAGCAACTAATGAAAAACTGTTTTTT. Residues: CASSFSAVATNEKLFF.

This sequence joins TRBV18 and TRBJ2-5; D may be TRBD2 (5 bases). Germline V lookup: CDR1 KGHSH, CDR2 LQKENI. This CDR3 comprises 14 residues. The ends were cut back, 4 bases at V and 0 bases at J, with 9 bases in the middle. The CDR3 region is CASSHGLNQETQYF. CDR3 sequence (DNA): TGTGCCAGCTCACACGGACTGAACCAAGAGACCCAGTACTTC.

This chain links TRBV2 with TRBJ1-4; 11 nucleotides agree with TRBD1. Germline CDR1 reads SNHLY; CDR2 reads FYNNEI. Trimming cost V 8 bases and J 7 bases; bases outside gene matches: 6. This CDR3 is 14 amino acids long. The CDR3 loop reads CASGRDRGGEKLFF. The CDR3 nucleotides are TGTGCCAGCGGCCGGGACAGGGGGGGTGAAAAACTGTTTTTT.

CDR3 DNA sequence: TGTGCCACCAGCAGAGGGGGCGATCGCTGGGGCTACACCTTC. Translating gives CATSRGGDRWGYTF. The gene calls are TRBV15 and TRBJ1-2; weak D call: TRBD1 (5 bases). Germline V gives CDR1 LNHNV, CDR2 YYDKDF (reference sequence). The CDR3 extends over 14 amino acids. Trimming took 1 base from V and 8 from J, leaving 14 bases between them.

The rearrangement uses TRBV9 and TRBJ1-1, with D hard to call. V was pared by 3 bases and J by 7 bases, with 13 bases between. This CDR3 is 13 amino acids long. Germline CDR1 SGDLS, CDR2 YYNGEE. The CDR3 reads CASSARSGSEAFF. The CDR3 coding sequence is TGTGCCAGCAGCGCCAGGAGTGGCAGTGAAGCTTTCTTT.